This TCR beta chain was recorded in a study of vaccination and CD4 T cells after COVID-19. Once obtained from cultured CD4+ T cells, the DNA was sequenced using the Oncomine TCR Beta short-read assay. Investigators obtained genomic DNA by extraction from cultured CD4+ T cells. TCRdb re-called the PCR reads with MiXCR, one entry per CDR3 protein. The top ten hold around 30% of the sample, which has 7,000 to 9,000 distinct CDR3 sequences, around 66% seen once. The J segment lost 3 bases and the V segment lost 0 bases, leaving 2 bases of the junction unmatched. The germline CDR1 and CDR2 sequences are DFQATT and SNEGSKA (reference sequence). The CDR3 extends over 14 amino acids. With respect to this clonotype: Its antigen is not identified.

Treatment here: approximately nine-day PBMC culture with coronavirus spike peptide pools or control peptides (ViraFEST assay). Per-well cultures of 2 million or so PBMCs received about 10 IU/ml IL-2 and around 10 ug/ml peptide pools. With fresh IL-2 medium, half the medium was replaced on days 3 and 7. The genes are TRBV20-1 and TRBJ1-3, with 7 bases lining up with TRBD1. This clonotype was obtained from a human donor who had recovered from COVID-19. The sequenced sample consisted of CD4+ T cells from blood, cultured in vitro. The CDR3 bases are TGCAGTGCTAGAGAGGGACAGATTGGAAACACCATATATTTT. Its protein is CSAREGQIGNTIYF.